These 22 T cell receptor beta chains came from one sample sequenced in a study of T cell repertoires in aging, cancer and after chemotherapy. Peripheral blood genomic DNA, not sorted cells or RNA, was the template. A mixed TRB-A/B primer pool amplified rearranged TRB by multiplex touch-down PCR. TCRdb re-called the multiplex PCR reads with MiXCR, one entry per CDR3 protein. The table includes more than 8,500 distinct CDR3 sequences, about two fifths detected once. The sample was blood. These receptors all stem from a human donor in good health.

This chain links TRBV5-1 with TRBJ1-2, with 7 bases aligning to TRBD1. V dropped 2 bases and J dropped 3; count of bases not matched to a gene: 4. This CDR3 has 14 residues. Germline CDR1 SGHRS, CDR2 YFSETQ. The CDR3 region has the DNA TGCGCCAGCAGCTTCGACAGGGACTACTATGGCTACACCTTC. The encoded protein is CASSFDRDYYGYTF.

This clonotype is medium-sized within its sample. This chain links TRBV6-1 with TRBJ2-6; tentative D call: TRBD1 (5 bases). V was cut by 6 bases and J by 3 bases, with 6 bases left in between. The CDR3 covers 13 residues. Looked up from germline, CDR1 is MNHNS and CDR2 is SASEGT. CDR3 DNA sequence: TGTGCCAGCAGCAGGGTTGGGGCCAACGTCCTGACTTTC. This translates into CASSRVGANVLTF.

The chain recombines TRBV27 with TRBJ2-3; D gene ambiguous. V lost 3 bases to trimming and J lost 4 bases, with 11 bases between them. The germline V gene has CDR1 MNHEY and CDR2 SMNVEV (reference sequence). This CDR3 region has 14 residues. CDR3 region: CASSFILPPDTQYF. CDR3 DNA: TGTGCCAGCAGTTTTATTCTACCACCAGATACGCAGTATTTT.

This clonotype was found a few times. This chain uses TRBV12-3 or TRBV12-4 with TRBJ1-5; D is uncertain. The CDR3 totals 13 residues. V was shortened by 6 bases and J by 2 bases, with 8 bases between the two germline ends. The DNA of the CDR3 is TGTGCCAGCAGGGGAACGGGCAATCAGCCCCAGCATTTT. Protein sequence: CASRGTGNQPQHF.

V usage is TRBV30 and J usage is TRBJ1-1; no clear D gene. The CDR3 totals 14 residues. V was clipped by 0 bases and J by 5 bases, with 13 bases between them. Germline V gene sequence: CDR1 GTSNPN, CDR2 SVGIG (reference sequence). This chain's CDR3 is CAWSVGQHRTEAFF. The DNA of the CDR3 is TGTGCCTGGAGTGTGGGCCAGCATAGGACTGAAGCTTTCTTT.

This clonotype was detected a few times. The chain is built from TRBV10-1 and TRBJ2-2; 7 nucleotides agree with TRBD1. Germline loops: CDR1 WNHNN, CDR2 SYGVQD (reference sequence). Trimming removed 7 bases from V and 4 bases from J; junction bases left unmatched: 6. CDR3 length: 14 amino acids. Here the CDR3 DNA reads TGCGCCAGCATGGGACAGACCACCACCGGGGAGCTGTTTTTT. This translates into CASMGQTTTGELFF.

This clonotype was counted a few times. The chain employs TRBV6-6 and TRBJ2-3, with D possibly TRBD2 on 6 matching bases. Trimming took 4 bases from V and 3 from J, leaving 20 bases between them. This CDR3 spans 17 amino acids. The V gene's germline CDR1 is MNHNY and CDR2 SVGAGI (reference sequence). The CDR3 region is CASSFASLSGRTDTQYF. CDR3 DNA sequence: TGTGCCAGCAGTTTCGCCAGCCTTAGCGGCCGGACAGATACGCAGTATTTT.

The CDR3 DNA sequence: TGTGCCAGCACCACCCACGGGGGCTCTTATTATGGCTACACCTTC. Residues: CASTTHGGSYYGYTF. This rearrangement joins TRBV6-5 to TRBJ1-2, with D maybe TRBD1 (6 bases). This CDR3 is built from 15 residues. V gave up 7 bases and J gave up 5 bases, with 20 bases separating them. Germline V CDR1 and CDR2: MNHEY, SVGAGI.

In this sample, this clonotype turned up a few times. The chain recombines TRBV29-1 with TRBJ2-3, with a tentative D call TRBD1 (5 bases). Germline-derived CDR1 and CDR2 are SQVTM and ANQGSEA. V was clipped by 5 bases and J by 0 bases, with 9 bases between them. This CDR3 has 13 amino acids. This CDR3 reads CSVMGPSTDTQYF. CDR3 sequence (DNA): TGCAGCGTTATGGGGCCTAGCACAGATACGCAGTATTTT.

Here the CDR3 DNA reads TGTGCCAGCAGTTTGGGACTAGCGACCGGGGAGCTGTTTTTT. Amino acids: CASSLGLATGELFF. This sequence joins TRBV6-5 and TRBJ2-2; 10 bases fit TRBD2. In germline, CDR1 is MNHEY, CDR2 SVGAGI. V was pared by 4 bases and J by 5 bases, with 1 base of the junction left unmatched. The CDR3 loop spans 14 amino acids.

This clonotype was recorded once. V usage is TRBV7-2 and J usage is TRBJ2-1, with TRBD1 matching 10 bases. CDR1 and CDR2 (germline): SGHTA, FQGNSA. The CDR3 is 13 residues long. Trimming cost V 4 bases and J 14 bases; bases outside gene matches: 8. The CDR3 is CASSSRDRGPKFF. In DNA, the CDR3 is TGTGCCAGCAGCTCCCGGGACAGGGGTCCCAAGTTCTTC.

The gene calls are TRBV5-6 and TRBJ2-1, with 8 bases aligning to TRBD1. The V segment lost 4 bases and the J segment 6 bases; nucleotides outside the gene matches: 12. CDR3 length equals 16 residues. CDR1 is SGHDT, CDR2 YYEEEE, per germline. For the CDR3, the DNA is TGTGCCAGCAGCCAAGAAGGTGACAGGGGTTTCAATGAGCAGTTCTTC. It yields the protein CASSQEGDRGFNEQFF. Filled out from reference TRBV5-6 and TRBJ2-1, the complete variable domain reads DAGVTQSPTHLIKTRGQQVTLRCSPKSGHDTVSWYQQALGQGPQFIFQYYEEEERQRGNFPDRFSGHQFPNYSSELNVNALLLGDSALYLCASSQEGDRGFNEQFFGPGTRLTVL.

The CDR3 protein is CASSPSGGYEQFF. The CDR3 DNA follows: TGTGCCAGCTCACCATCCGGGGGTTATGAGCAGTTCTTC. V and J are TRBV18 and TRBJ2-1, with a weak D call TRBD2 (6 bases). With 2 bases removed from V and 8 bases from J, the gap between germline ends came to 10 bases. The CDR3 length is 13 residues. Germline CDR1 is KGHSH and CDR2 is LQKENI. The full variable domain, completed using reference TRBV18 and TRBJ2-1, is NAGVMQNPRHLVRRRGQEARLRCSPMKGHSHVYWYRQLPEEGLKFMVYLQKENIIDESGMPKERFSAEFPKEGPSILRIQQVVRGDSAAYFCASSPSGGYEQFFGPGTRLTVL.

The chain links TRBV19 to TRBJ2-1, with 7 bases lining up with TRBD2. With V trimmed by 3 bases and J by 5 bases, 7 bases remained unmatched. The CDR3 length is 15 residues. CDR1 is LNHDA and CDR2 is SQIVND in the germline V gene (reference sequence). This CDR3 is CASSIRGRINNEQFF. The CDR3 DNA reads TGTGCCAGTAGTATTCGCGGGAGAATAAACAATGAGCAGTTCTTC. The whole variable domain, remainder taken from reference TRBV19 and TRBJ2-1, is DGGITQSPKYLFRKEGQNVTLSCEQNLNHDAMYWYRQDPGQGLRLIYYSQIVNDFQKGDIAEGYSVSREKKESFPLTVTSAQKNPTAFYLCASSIRGRINNEQFFGPGTRLTVL.

This clonotype has just a few counts. The gene calls are TRBV20-1 and TRBJ2-5; 7 nucleotides align to TRBD2. The junction had 9 bases not matched to a gene; V was cut back by 1 base and J by 4 bases. This CDR3 spans 15 amino acids. Germline V gene lookup returns CDR1 DFQATT and CDR2 SNEGSKA (reference sequence). The DNA of the CDR3 is TGCAGTGCTAGAGCTACCGAGGCTAGCGGAGAGACCCAGTACTTC. Translation: CSARATEASGETQYF.

The chain links TRBV19 to TRBJ2-7; TRBD2 aligns across 7 bases. Losses at the gene ends were 3 bases for V and 6 bases for J; bases not matched to a gene: 5. Germline V gene lookup returns CDR1 LNHDA and CDR2 SQIVND (reference sequence). This CDR3 comprises 13 residues. The CDR3 reads CASSMGGLGEQYF. The CDR3 DNA follows: TGTGCCAGTAGTATGGGCGGACTAGGCGAGCAGTACTTC.

CDR3 nucleotides: TGCGCCAGCAGCTTGGGACTAGCATCCAATGAGCAGTTCTTC. Encoded protein: CASSLGLASNEQFF. The chain carries TRBV5-1 and TRBJ2-1; 7 bases align to TRBD2. CDR1 and CDR2 from the germline V gene are SGHRS and YFSETQ. J gave up 6 bases and V 0 bases, and 3 bases lay outside the gene matches. This CDR3 contains 14 residues.

The genes are TRBV27 and TRBJ1-2, with D possibly matching TRBD1 (5 bases). V lost 8 bases to trimming and J lost 0 bases, with 10 bases between them. Germline V gene sequence: CDR1 MNHEY, CDR2 SMNVEV (reference sequence). CDR3 length equals 13 residues. For the CDR3, the DNA is TGTGCCAGCCGGGAAGGGGCTAACTATGGCTACACCTTC. Protein: CASREGANYGYTF.

CDR3 amino acids: CASNLGAAYNEQFF. DNA of the CDR3: TGTGCCAGCAACCTTGGGGCGGCTTACAATGAGCAGTTCTTC. V usage is TRBV11-2 and J usage is TRBJ2-1; tentatively, D is TRBD1 (5 bases). The CDR3 length is 14 residues. Germline V gives CDR1 SGHAT, CDR2 FQNNGV. Between the trimmed V and J ends, which lost 7 bases and 4 bases, there was a span of 14 bases. The entire variable domain, with the rest obtained from reference TRBV11-2 and TRBJ2-1, is as follows: EAGVAQSPRYKIIEKRQSVAFWCNPISGHATLYWYQQILGQGPKLLIQFQNNGVVDDSQLPKDRFSAERLKGVDSTLKIQPAKLEDSAVYLCASNLGAAYNEQFFGPGTRLTVL.

The chain is built from TRBV7-2 and TRBJ1-6, with TRBD1 identical over 9 bases. With V trimmed by 5 bases and J by 10 bases, 6 bases remained unmatched. The CDR3 loop spans 14 amino acids. Germline lookup yields CDR1 SGHTA and CDR2 FQGNSA. DNA of the CDR3: TGTGCCAGCAGCAACACAGGGGGCGGATCACCCCTCCACTTT. It is translated as CASSNTGGGSPLHF.

The chain couples TRBV11-1 to TRBJ2-5; possible D gene TRBD2, 6 bases. The CDR3 spans 15 residues. V shed 3 bases and J shed 2 bases, with 13 bases lying between them. In germline, CDR1 is SGHAT, CDR2 FQDESV (reference sequence). In DNA form, the CDR3 reads TGTGCCAGCAGCTTTATAGCGGAGAGACAAGAGACCCAGTACTTC. Translated: CASSFIAERQETQYF. Combining the CDR3 with reference TRBV11-1 and TRBJ2-5 gives the whole variable domain EAEVAQSPRYKITEKSQAVAFWCDPISGHATLYWYRQILGQGPELLVQFQDESVVDDSQLPKDRFSAERLKGVDSTLKIQPAELGDSAMYLCASSFIAERQETQYFGPGTRLLVL.

The chain uses TRBV5-5 and TRBJ2-7, with 7 bases lining up with TRBD1. Looked up from germline, CDR1 is SGHKS and CDR2 is YYEKEE (reference sequence). Trimming cost V 4 bases and J 3 bases; bases outside gene matches: 1. This CDR3 has 12 amino acids. CDR3 sequence (DNA): TGTGCCAGCAGCCAGGGGGTCTACGAGCAGTACTTC. Translated, it gives CASSQGVYEQYF. The full variable domain, completed using reference TRBV5-5 and TRBJ2-7, is DAGVTQSPTHLIKTRGQQVTLRCSPISGHKSVSWYQQVLGQGPQFIFQYYEKEERGRGNFPDRFSARQFPNYSSELNVNALLLGDSALYLCASSQGVYEQYFGPGTRLTVT.